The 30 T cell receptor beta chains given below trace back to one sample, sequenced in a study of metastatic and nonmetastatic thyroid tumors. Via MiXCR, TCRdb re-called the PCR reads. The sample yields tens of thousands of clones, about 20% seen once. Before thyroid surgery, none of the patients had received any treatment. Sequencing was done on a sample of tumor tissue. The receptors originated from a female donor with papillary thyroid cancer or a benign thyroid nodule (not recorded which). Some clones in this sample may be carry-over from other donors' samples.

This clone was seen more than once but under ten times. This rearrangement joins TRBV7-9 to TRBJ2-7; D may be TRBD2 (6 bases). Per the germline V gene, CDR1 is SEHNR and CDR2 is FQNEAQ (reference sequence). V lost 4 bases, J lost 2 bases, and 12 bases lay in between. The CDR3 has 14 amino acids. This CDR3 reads CASSYGGGTYEQYF. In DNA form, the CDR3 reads TGTGCCAGCAGCTACGGTGGAGGGACCTACGAGCAGTACTTC.

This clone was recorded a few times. CDR3 nucleotide sequence: TGTGCCAGCAGTTTAACAACTTCCTACGAGCAGTACTTC. It encodes CASSLTTSYEQYF. V gene TRBV28 combines with J gene TRBJ2-7; no definite D call. Looked up from germline, CDR1 is MDHEN and CDR2 is SYDVKM. Trimming stripped 2 bases from V and 1 base from J, with 6 bases between. The CDR3 totals 13 residues.

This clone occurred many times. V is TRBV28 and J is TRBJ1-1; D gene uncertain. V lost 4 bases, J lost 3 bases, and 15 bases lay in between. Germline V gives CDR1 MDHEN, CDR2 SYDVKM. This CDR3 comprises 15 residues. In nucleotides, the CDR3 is TGTGCCAGCAGTTCCCTAAAAGGGAGAGACACTGAAGCTTTCTTT. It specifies CASSSLKGRDTEAFF.

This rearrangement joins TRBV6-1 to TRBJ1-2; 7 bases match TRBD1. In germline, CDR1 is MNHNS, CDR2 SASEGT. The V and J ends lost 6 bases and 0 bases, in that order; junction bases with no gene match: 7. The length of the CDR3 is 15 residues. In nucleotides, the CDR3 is TGTGCCAGCAGCCCAGGGGGACTAGCTAACTATGGCTACACCTTC. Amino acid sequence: CASSPGGLANYGYTF.

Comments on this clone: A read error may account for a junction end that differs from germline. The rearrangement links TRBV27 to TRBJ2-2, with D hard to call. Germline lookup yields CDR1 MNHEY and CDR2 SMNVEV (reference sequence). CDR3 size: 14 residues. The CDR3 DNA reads TGTGCCAGCAGTTGGGCAGCCAACACCTGGGAGCTGTTTTTT. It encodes CASSWAANTWELFF.

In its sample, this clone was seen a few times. CDR3 sequence reads: CSARPIGRRHNEQFF. The CDR3 DNA sequence: TGCAGTGCTAGGCCTATCGGGAGGCGTCACAATGAGCAGTTCTTC. This chain uses TRBV20-1 with TRBJ2-1, with 7 bases identical to TRBD2. In germline, CDR1 is DFQATT, CDR2 SNEGSKA (reference sequence). The V gene end was trimmed by 3 bases and the J gene end by 5 bases; junction bases not matched to a gene: 10. The length of the CDR3 is 15 residues.

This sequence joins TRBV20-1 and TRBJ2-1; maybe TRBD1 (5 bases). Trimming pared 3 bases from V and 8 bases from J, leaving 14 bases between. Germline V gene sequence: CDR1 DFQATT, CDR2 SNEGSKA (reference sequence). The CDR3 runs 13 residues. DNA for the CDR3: TGCAGTGCTAGTAGACAGCCGCTGGATGAGCAGTTCTTC. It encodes CSASRQPLDEQFF.

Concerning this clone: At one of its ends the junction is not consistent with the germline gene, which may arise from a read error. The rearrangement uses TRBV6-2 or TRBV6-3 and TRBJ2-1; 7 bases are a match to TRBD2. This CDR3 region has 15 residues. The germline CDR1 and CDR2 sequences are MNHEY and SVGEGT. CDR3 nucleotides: TGTGCCAGCAGTTACTCCTGCGGGAGAAGGAATGAGCAGTTTTTC. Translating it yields CASSYSCGRRNEQFF.

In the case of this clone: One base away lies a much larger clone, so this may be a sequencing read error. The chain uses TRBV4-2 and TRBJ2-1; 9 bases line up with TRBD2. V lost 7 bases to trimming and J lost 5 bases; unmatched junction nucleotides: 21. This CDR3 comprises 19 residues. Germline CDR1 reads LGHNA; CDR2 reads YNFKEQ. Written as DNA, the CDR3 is TGTGCCAGCATCCGTCCGGGACTAGCCCTGAAGCGGGCGGACAATGAGCAGTTCTTC. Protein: CASIRPGLALKRADNEQFF.

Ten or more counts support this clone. In DNA, the CDR3 is TGTGCCAGCAGCCGTCGACAGTCTGGAAACACCATATATTTT. Protein product: CASSRRQSGNTIYF. The chain couples TRBV7-2 to TRBJ1-3; the D gene is possibly TRBD1 (5 bases). Germline CDR1 is SGHTA and CDR2 is FQGNSA. V was trimmed by 5 bases and J by 1 base, leaving 9 bases between them. The CDR3 has 14 amino acids.

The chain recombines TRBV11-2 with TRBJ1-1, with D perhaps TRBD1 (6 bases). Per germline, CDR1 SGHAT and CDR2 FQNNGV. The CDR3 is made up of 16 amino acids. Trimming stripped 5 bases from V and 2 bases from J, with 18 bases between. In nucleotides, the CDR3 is TGTGCCAGCAGCCGAAGGGGGGGATCTCTCAACACTGAAGCTTTCTTT. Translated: CASSRRGGSLNTEAFF.

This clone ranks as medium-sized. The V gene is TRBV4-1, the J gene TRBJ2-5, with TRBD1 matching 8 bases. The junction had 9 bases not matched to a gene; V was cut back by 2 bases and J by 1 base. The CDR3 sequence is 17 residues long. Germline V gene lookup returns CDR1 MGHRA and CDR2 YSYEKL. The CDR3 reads CASSQLWAGGLQETQYF. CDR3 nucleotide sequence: TGCGCCAGCAGCCAACTCTGGGCAGGGGGCCTCCAAGAGACCCAGTACTTC.

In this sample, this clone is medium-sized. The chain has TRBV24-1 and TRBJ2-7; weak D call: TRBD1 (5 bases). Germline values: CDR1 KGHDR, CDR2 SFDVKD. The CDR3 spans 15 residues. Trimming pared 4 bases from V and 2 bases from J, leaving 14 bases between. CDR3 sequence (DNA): TGTGCCACCAGTGACCCCGGACAACGCCCCTACGAGCAGTACTTC. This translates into CATSDPGQRPYEQYF.

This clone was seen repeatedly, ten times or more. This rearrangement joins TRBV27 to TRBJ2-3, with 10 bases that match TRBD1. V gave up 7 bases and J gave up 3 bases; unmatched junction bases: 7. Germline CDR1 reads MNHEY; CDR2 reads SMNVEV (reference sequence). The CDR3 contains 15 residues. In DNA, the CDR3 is TGTGCCAGCACCCCGGGACAGGGGCGGACAGATACGCAGTATTTT. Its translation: CASTPGQGRTDTQYF.

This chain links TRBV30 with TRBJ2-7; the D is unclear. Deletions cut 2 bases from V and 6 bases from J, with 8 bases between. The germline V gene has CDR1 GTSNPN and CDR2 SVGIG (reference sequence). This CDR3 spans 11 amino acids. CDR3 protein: CAWSTPGEQYF. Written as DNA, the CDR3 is TGTGCCTGGAGTACGCCGGGCGAGCAGTACTTC.

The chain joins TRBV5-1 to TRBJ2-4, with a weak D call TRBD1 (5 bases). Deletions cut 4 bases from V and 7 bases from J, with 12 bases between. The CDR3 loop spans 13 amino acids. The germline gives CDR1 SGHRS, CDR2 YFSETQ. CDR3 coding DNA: TGCGCCAGCAGCCTAGGGAAGGGGAACATTCAGTACTTC. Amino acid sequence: CASSLGKGNIQYF.

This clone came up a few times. The CDR3 DNA reads as TGCAGTGCTCGCCAAGTTCTCGAGCAGTACTTC. Amino acids: CSARQVLEQYF. The chain recombines TRBV20-1 with TRBJ2-7; D not resolved. In germline, CDR1 is DFQATT, CDR2 SNEGSKA (reference sequence). This CDR3 has 11 amino acids. Trimming pared 5 bases from V and 6 bases from J, leaving 11 bases between.

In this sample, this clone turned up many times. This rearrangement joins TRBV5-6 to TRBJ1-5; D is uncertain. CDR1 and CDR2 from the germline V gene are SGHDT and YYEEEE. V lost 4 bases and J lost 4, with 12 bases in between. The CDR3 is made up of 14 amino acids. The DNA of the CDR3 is TGTGCCAGCAGCCGAACGGCAGCAAATCAGCCCCAGCATTTT. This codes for CASSRTAANQPQHF.

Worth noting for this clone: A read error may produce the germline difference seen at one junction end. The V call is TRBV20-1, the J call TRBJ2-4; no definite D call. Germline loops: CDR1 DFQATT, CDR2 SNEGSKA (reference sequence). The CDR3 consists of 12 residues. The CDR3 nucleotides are TGTAGTGCTAGTTTACAAGAGAACATTCAGTACTTC. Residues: CSASLQENIQYF.

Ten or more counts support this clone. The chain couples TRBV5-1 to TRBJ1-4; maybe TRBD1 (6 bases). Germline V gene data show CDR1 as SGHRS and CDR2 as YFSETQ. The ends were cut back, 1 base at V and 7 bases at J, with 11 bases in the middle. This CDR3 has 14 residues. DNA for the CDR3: TGCGCCAGCAGCTTGACAGGGCTGCGTGAAAAACTGTTTTTT. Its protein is CASSLTGLREKLFF.

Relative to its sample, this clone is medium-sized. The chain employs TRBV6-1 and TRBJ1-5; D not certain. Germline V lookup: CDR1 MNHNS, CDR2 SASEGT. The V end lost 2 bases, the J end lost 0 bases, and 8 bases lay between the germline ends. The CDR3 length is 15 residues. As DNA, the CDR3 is TGTGCCAGCAGTGAAACGGGAGGTAGCAATCAGCCCCAGCATTTT. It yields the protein CASSETGGSNQPQHF.

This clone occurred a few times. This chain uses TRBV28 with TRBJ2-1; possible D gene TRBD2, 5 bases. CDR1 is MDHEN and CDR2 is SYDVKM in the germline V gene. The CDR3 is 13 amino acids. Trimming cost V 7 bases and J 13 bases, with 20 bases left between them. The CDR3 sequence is CASTPTIGSFQFF. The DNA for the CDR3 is TGTGCCAGCACCCCGACTATTGGGAGCTTTCAGTTCTTC.

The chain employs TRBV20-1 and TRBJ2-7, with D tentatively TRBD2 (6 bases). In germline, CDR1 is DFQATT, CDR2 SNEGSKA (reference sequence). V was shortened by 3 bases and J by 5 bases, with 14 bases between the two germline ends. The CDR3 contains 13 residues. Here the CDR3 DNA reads TGCAGTGCTAGTCGGGACTTTTCCCACGAGCAGTACTTC. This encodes CSASRDFSHEQYF.

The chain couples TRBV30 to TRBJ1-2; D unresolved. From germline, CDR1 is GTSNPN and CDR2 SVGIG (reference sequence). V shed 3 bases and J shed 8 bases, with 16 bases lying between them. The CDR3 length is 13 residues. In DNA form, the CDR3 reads TGTGCCTGGAGACCGGGCCGGATGGGGGGCTACACCTTC. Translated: CAWRPGRMGGYTF.

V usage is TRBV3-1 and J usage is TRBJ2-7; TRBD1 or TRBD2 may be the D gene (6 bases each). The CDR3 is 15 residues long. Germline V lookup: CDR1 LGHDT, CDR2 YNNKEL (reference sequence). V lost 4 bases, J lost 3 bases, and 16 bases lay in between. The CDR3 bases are TGTGCCAGCAGCCTAACCTCACAGGGAGGCTACGAGCAGTACTTC. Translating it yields CASSLTSQGGYEQYF.

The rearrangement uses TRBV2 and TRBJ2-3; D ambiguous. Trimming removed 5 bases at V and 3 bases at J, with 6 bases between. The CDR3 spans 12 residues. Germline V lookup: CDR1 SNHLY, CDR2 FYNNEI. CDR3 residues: CASSTQTDTQYF. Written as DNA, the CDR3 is TGTGCCAGCAGTACACAGACAGATACGCAGTATTTT.

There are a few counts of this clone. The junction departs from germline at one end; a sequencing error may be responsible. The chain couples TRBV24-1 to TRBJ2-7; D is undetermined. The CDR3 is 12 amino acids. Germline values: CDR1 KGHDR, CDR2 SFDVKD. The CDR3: CASRTASNEQYF. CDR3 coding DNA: TGTGCCTCCCGGACCGCCTCCAACGAGCAGTACTTC.

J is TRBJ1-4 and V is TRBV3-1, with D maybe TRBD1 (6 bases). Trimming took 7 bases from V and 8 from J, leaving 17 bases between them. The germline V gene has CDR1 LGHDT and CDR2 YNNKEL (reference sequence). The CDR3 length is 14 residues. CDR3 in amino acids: CASTATGGREKLFF. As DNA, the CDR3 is TGTGCCAGCACCGCAACGGGGGGCCGGGAAAAACTGTTTTTT.

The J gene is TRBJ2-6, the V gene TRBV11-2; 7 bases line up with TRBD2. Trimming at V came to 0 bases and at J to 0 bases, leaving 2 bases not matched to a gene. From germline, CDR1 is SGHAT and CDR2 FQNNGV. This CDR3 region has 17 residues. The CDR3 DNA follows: TGTGCCAGCAGCTTAGAAGCGGGGTTCTCTGGGGCCAACGTCCTGACTTTC. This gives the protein CASSLEAGFSGANVLTF. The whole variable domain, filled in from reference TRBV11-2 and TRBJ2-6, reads EAGVAQSPRYKIIEKRQSVAFWCNPISGHATLYWYQQILGQGPKLLIQFQNNGVVDDSQLPKDRFSAERLKGVDSTLKIQPAKLEDSAVYLCASSLEAGFSGANVLTFGAGSRLTVL.

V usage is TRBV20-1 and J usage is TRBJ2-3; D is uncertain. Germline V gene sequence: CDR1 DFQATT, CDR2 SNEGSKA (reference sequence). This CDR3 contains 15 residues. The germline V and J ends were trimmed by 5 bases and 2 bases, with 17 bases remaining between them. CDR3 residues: CSAALPYRATDTQYF. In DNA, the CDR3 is TGCAGTGCTGCCCTCCCTTATCGGGCCACAGATACGCAGTATTTT.